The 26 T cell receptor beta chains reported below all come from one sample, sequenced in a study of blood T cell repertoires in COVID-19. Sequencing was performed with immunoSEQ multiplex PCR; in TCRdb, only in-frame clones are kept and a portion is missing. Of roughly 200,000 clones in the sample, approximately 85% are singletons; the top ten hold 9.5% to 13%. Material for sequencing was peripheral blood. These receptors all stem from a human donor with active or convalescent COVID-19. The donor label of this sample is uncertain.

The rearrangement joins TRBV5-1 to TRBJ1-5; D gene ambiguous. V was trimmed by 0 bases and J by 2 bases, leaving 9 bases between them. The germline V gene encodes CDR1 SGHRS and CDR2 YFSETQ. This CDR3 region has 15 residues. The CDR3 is CASSLGAGGNQPQHF. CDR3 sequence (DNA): TGCGCCAGCAGCTTGGGAGCCGGTGGCAATCAGCCCCAGCATTTT.

The CDR3 DNA reads as TGTGCCAGCAGCCACAGGGGCTTAATGAACACTGAAGCTTTCTTT. Its translation: CASSHRGLMNTEAFF. The chain has TRBV5-6 and TRBJ1-1; 7 nucleotides align to TRBD1. This CDR3 contains 15 residues. The germline gives CDR1 SGHDT, CDR2 YYEEEE. Losses at the gene ends were 4 bases for V and 0 bases for J; bases not matched to a gene: 6.

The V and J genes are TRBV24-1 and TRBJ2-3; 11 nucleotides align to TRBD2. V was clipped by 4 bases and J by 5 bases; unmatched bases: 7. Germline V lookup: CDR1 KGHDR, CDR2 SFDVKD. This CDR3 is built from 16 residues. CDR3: CATSDPTSGGGDTQYF. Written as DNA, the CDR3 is TGTGCCACCAGTGACCCCACTAGCGGGGGAGGAGATACGCAGTATTTT.

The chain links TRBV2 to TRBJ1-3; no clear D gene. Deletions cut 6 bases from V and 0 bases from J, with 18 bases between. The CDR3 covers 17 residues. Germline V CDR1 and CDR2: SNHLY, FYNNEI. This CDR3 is CASRPIGLSSSGNTIYF. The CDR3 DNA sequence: TGTGCCAGCAGACCCATTGGACTTTCAAGCTCTGGAAACACCATATATTTT.

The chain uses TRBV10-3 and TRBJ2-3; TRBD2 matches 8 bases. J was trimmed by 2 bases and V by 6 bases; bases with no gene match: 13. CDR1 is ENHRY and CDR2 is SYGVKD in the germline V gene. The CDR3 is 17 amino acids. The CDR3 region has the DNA TGTGCCATCAGGCCTGAGGGTAGGGGACTAGACACAGATACGCAGTATTTT. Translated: CAIRPEGRGLDTDTQYF.

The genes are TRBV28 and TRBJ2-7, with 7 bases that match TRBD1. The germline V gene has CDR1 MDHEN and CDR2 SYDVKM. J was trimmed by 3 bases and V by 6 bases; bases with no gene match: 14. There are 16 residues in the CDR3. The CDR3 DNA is TGTGCCAGCAGCCTACGACAGGGCAATATCCTCTACGAGCAGTACTTC. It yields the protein CASSLRQGNILYEQYF.

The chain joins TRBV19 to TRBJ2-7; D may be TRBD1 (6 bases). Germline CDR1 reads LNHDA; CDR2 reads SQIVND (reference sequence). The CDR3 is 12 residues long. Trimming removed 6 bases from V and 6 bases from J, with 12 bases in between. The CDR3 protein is CASSTGSSEQYF. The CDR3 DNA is TGTGCCAGTAGCACAGGGAGCTCCGAGCAGTACTTC.

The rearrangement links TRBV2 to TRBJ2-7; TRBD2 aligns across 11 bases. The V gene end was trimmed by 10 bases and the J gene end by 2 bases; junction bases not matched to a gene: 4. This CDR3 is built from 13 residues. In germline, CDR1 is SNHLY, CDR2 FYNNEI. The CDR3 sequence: CAIRLAGPYEQYF. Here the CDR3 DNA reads TGTGCCATCAGACTAGCGGGACCCTACGAGCAGTACTTC.

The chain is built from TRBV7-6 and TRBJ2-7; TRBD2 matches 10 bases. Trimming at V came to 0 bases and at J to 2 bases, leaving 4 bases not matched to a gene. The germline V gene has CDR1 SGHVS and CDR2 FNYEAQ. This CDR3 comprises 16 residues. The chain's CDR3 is CASSLAQRGGTYEQYF. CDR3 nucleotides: TGTGCCAGCAGCTTAGCGCAGCGGGGGGGAACCTACGAGCAGTACTTC.

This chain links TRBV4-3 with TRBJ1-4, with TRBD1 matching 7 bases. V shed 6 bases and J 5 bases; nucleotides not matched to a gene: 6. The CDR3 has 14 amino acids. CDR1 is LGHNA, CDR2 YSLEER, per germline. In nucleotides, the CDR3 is TGCGCCAGCAGGGGGGACAGCCTAAATGAAAAACTGTTTTTT. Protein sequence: CASRGDSLNEKLFF.

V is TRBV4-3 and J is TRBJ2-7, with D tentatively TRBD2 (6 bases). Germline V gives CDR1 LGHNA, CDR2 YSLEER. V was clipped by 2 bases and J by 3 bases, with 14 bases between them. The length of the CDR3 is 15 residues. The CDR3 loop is CASSQTRDSYYEQYF. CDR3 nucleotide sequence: TGCGCCAGCAGCCAAACCCGGGACTCATACTACGAGCAGTACTTC.

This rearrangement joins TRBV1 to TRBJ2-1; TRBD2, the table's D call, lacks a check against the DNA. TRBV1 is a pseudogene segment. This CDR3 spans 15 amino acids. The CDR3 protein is CTSTRLAGSYNEQFF. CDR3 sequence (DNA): TGCACCAGCACTAGACTAGCGGGTTCCTACAATGAGCAGTTCTTC.

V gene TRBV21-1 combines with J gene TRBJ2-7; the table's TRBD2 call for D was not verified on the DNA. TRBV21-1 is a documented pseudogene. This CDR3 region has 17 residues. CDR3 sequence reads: CASSERRLAGDRYEQYF. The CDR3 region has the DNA TGTGCCAGCTCTGAGAGGCGACTAGCGGGAGACAGGTATGAGCAGTACTTC.

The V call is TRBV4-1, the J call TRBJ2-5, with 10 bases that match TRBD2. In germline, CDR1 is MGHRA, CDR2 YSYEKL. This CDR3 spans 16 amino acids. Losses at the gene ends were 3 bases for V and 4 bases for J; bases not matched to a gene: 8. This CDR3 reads CASSQVPPSGRETQYF. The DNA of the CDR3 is TGCGCCAGCAGCCAGGTCCCACCTAGCGGGAGAGAGACCCAGTACTTC.

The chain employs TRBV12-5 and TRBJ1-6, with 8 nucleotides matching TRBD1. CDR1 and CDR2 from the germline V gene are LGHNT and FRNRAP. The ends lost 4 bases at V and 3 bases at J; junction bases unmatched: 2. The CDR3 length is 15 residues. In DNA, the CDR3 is TGTGCTAGTGGTTGGACAGGGAACTATAATTCACCCCTCCACTTT. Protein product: CASGWTGNYNSPLHF.

The CDR3, as DNA: TGCGCCAGCAGCCCGGGGTGGACAGGGGGTGGCGATGAGCAGTTCTTC. Its protein product is CASSPGWTGGGDEQFF. This chain uses TRBV5-1 with TRBJ2-1, with 10 bases aligning to TRBD1. The V gene end was trimmed by 4 bases and the J gene end by 8 bases; junction bases not matched to a gene: 12. The CDR3 loop spans 16 amino acids. Germline V gives CDR1 SGHRS, CDR2 YFSETQ.

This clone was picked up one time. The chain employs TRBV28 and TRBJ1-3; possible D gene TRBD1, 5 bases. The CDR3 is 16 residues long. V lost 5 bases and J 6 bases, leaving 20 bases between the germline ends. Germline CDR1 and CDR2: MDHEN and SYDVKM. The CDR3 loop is CASSTPPGGLTNTIYF. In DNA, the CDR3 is TGTGCCAGCAGTACCCCACCGGGGGGTTTGACAAACACCATATATTTT.

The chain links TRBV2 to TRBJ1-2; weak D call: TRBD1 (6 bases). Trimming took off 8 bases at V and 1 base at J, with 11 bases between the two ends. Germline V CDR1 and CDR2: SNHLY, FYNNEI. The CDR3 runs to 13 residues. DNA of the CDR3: TGTGCCAGCCTCAGGGGCTATAACTATGGCTACACCTTC. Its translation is CASLRGYNYGYTF. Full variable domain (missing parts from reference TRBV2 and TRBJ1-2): EPEVTQTPSHQVTQMGQEVILRCVPISNHLYFYWYRQILGQKVEFLVSFYNNEISEKSEIFDDQFSVERPDGSNFTLKIRSTKLEDSAMYFCASLRGYNYGYTFGSGTRLTVV.

Here the CDR3 DNA reads TGCGCCAGCAGCCTCACTAGCCCGGGGGAGACCCAGTACTTC. Residues: CASSLTSPGETQYF. The chain employs TRBV5-1 and TRBJ2-5; maybe TRBD2 (6 bases). This CDR3 comprises 14 residues. Trimming stripped 4 bases from V and 5 bases from J, with 15 bases between. Germline CDR1 reads SGHRS; CDR2 reads YFSETQ. Filled out from reference TRBV5-1 and TRBJ2-5, the complete variable domain reads KAGVTQTPRYLIKTRGQQVTLSCSPISGHRSVSWYQQTPGQGLQFLFEYFSETQRNKGNFPGRFSGRQFSNSRSEMNVSTLELGDSALYLCASSLTSPGETQYFGPGTRLLVL.

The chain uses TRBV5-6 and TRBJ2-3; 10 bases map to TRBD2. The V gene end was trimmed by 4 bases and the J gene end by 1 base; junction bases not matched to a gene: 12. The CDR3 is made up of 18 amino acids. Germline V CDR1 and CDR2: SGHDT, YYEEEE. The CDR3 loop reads CASSRIAGGFGGTDTQYF. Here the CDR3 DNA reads TGTGCCAGCAGCAGAATAGCGGGAGGTTTCGGGGGCACAGATACGCAGTATTTT.

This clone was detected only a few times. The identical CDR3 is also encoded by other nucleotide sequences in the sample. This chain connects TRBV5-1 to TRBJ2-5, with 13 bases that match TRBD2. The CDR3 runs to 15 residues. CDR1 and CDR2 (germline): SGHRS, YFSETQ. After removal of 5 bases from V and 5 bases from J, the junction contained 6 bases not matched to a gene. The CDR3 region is CASSTSGGAGETQYF. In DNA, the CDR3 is TGCGCCAGCAGTACTAGCGGGGGGGCCGGGGAGACCCAGTACTTC.

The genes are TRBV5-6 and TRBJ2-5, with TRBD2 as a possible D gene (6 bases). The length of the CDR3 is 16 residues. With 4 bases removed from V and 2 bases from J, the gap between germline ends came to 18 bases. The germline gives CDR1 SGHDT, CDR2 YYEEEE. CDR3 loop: CASSPRGLALQETQYF. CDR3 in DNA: TGTGCCAGCAGCCCGAGGGGCCTAGCGTTGCAAGAGACCCAGTACTTC. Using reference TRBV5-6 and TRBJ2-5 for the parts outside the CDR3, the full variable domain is DAGVTQSPTHLIKTRGQQVTLRCSPKSGHDTVSWYQQALGQGPQFIFQYYEEEERQRGNFPDRFSGHQFPNYSSELNVNALLLGDSALYLCASSPRGLALQETQYFGPGTRLLVL.

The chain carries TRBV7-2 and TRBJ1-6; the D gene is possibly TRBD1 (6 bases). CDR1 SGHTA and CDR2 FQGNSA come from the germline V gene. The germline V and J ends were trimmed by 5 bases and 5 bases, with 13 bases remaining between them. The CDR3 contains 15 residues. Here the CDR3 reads CASSTRTADNSPLHF. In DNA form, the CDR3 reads TGTGCCAGCAGCACCCGGACAGCAGATAATTCACCCCTCCACTTT.

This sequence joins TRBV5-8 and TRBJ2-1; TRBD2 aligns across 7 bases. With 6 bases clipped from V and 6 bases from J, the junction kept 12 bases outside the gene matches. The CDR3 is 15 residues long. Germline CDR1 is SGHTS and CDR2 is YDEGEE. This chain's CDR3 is CASTPGGGGRNEQFF. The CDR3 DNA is TGTGCCAGCACCCCTGGGGGGGGAGGACGCAATGAGCAGTTCTTC.

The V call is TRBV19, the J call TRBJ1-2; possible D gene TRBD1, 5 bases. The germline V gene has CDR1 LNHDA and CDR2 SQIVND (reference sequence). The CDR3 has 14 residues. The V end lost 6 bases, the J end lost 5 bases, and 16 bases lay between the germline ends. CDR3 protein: CASRVAGVRYGYTF. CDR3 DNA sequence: TGTGCCAGTAGAGTCGCGGGGGTGAGGTATGGCTACACCTTC.

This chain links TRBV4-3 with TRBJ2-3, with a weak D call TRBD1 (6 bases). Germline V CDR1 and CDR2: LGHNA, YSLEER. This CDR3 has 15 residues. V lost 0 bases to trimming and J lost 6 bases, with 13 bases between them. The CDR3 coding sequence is TGCGCCAGCAGCCAAGATGAGGCAGGGGATGATACGCAGTATTTT. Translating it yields CASSQDEAGDDTQYF.